One and the same sample provided the 27 T cell receptor beta chains below, sequenced in a study of blood T cells in healthy people across ages. The use of a sample-barcoded 5' primer and a J-beta primer mix characterized a second PCR of roughly 7 to 12 cycles. In TCRdb, the 5' RACE reads were re-called with MiXCR into one record per CDR3 protein. The sample has roughly 1,700,000 distinct CDR3 sequences; roughly 27% are singletons. Source material: blood. Every receptor here comes from a woman in her twenties or thirties in good health.

This clonotype was counted only a few times. The rearrangement links TRBV9 to TRBJ1-2; D remains unclear. Germline CDR1 is SGDLS and CDR2 is YYNGEE. The CDR3 extends over 12 amino acids. V shed 0 bases and J shed 6 bases, with 6 bases lying between them. CDR3 loop: CASSVGEHGYTF. CDR3 nucleotides: TGTGCCAGCAGCGTAGGGGAGCATGGCTACACCTTC.

The V and J genes are TRBV28 and TRBJ1-1, with 8 bases matching TRBD1. Trimming at V came to 4 bases and at J to 1 base, leaving 5 bases not matched to a gene. This CDR3 spans 15 amino acids. Germline V gives CDR1 MDHEN, CDR2 SYDVKM. CDR3 sequence (DNA): TGTGCCAGCAGTTACCAGGGGGCGGGGAACACTGAAGCTTTCTTT. Its protein is CASSYQGAGNTEAFF.

On this clonotype: A junction boundary mismatches the germline segment, possibly from a read error. V and J are TRBV5-5 and TRBJ2-2, with TRBD2 as a possible D gene (7 bases). The CDR3 is made up of 17 amino acids. Germline-derived CDR1 and CDR2 are SGHKS and YYEKEE (reference sequence). This CDR3 reads CASSVDPGRGSTGELFF. The CDR3 bases are TGTGCTAGCAGCGTAGACCCGGGGAGGGGGTCAACCGGGGAGCTGTTTTTT.

This clonotype was seen ten or more times. The V call is TRBV12-3 or TRBV12-4, the J call TRBJ1-2; D is ambiguous. The CDR3 runs to 12 residues. Trimming shortened V by 6 bases and J by 4 bases, and 9 bases separated the two germline ends. The CDR3 coding sequence is TGTGCCAGCAGAAGTTACAGCTATGGCTACACCTTC. This encodes CASRSYSYGYTF.

The CDR3, as DNA: TGTGCCAGCAGCTTGAGGACTAGCGGGACAACGAGGGATACGCAGTATTTT. Amino acids: CASSLRTSGTTRDTQYF. The chain joins TRBV5-6 to TRBJ2-3; 12 nucleotides align to TRBD2. CDR3 length: 17 residues. J lost 6 bases, V lost 1 base, and 9 bases had no gene match. Germline CDR1 and CDR2: SGHDT and YYEEEE.

This clonotype has more than one count but fewer than ten. This chain joins TRBV5-1 and TRBJ2-1, with TRBD1 as a possible D gene (5 bases). V lost 3 bases and J lost 1, with 14 bases in between. The CDR3 sequence is 16 residues long. Germline V gene sequence: CDR1 SGHRS, CDR2 YFSETQ. This CDR3 is CASSSIDQGSYNEQFF. The CDR3 bases are TGCGCCAGCAGCTCGATAGATCAGGGATCCTACAATGAGCAGTTCTTC. The full variable domain, rest sourced from reference TRBV5-1 and TRBJ2-1, is KAGVTQTPRYLIKTRGQQVTLSCSPISGHRSVSWYQQTPGQGLQFLFEYFSETQRNKGNFPGRFSGRQFSNSRSEMNVSTLELGDSALYLCASSSIDQGSYNEQFFGPGTRLTVL.

The sample holds many counts of this clonotype. The rearrangement uses TRBV28 and TRBJ2-7; D is ambiguous. The V end was cut by 5 bases, the J end by 6 bases, with 14 bases between. The CDR3 spans 13 residues. Per the germline V gene, CDR1 is MDHEN and CDR2 is SYDVKM. CDR3: CASSQRASLEQYF. CDR3 bases: TGTGCCAGCAGTCAAAGGGCCTCCCTCGAGCAGTACTTC.

This chain connects TRBV11-2 to TRBJ2-3; TRBD2 agrees at 10 bases. Germline-derived CDR1 and CDR2 are SGHAT and FQNNGV. This CDR3 is 17 amino acids long. V shed 1 base, J shed 2 bases, and the junction held 6 bases outside the gene matches. The CDR3 region is CASSLGVAGGFTDTQYF. CDR3 coding DNA: TGTGCCAGCAGCTTAGGGGTAGCGGGAGGCTTCACAGATACGCAGTATTTT.

The V call is TRBV6-5, the J call TRBJ1-2; a possible D gene is TRBD1 (6 bases). The ends were cut back, 2 bases at V and 8 bases at J, with 12 bases in the middle. Germline CDR1 reads MNHEY; CDR2 reads SVGAGI. CDR3 length: 13 residues. The CDR3 loop is CASSYEGVGGYTF. The CDR3 DNA sequence: TGTGCCAGCAGTTACGAGGGGGTCGGGGGCTACACCTTC.

Details on this clonotype: An end of the junction does not agree with germline; a read error may underlie this. This chain connects TRBV12-3 or TRBV12-4 to TRBJ2-5, with 11 positions matching TRBD2. The CDR3 sequence is 15 residues long. The CDR3 sequence is CASSLHSGGGEAQYF. CDR3 nucleotides: TGTGCCAGCAGTTTACATAGCGGGGGGGGAGAGGCCCAGTACTTC.

The CDR3 region has the DNA TGTGCCAGCAGCTTATTGATAGCGGGCCTGGCGAACACCGGGGAGCTGTTTTTT. Protein product: CASSLLIAGLANTGELFF. The J gene is TRBJ2-2, the V gene TRBV7-2, with 7 bases aligning to TRBD2. This CDR3 is built from 18 residues. Germline loops: CDR1 SGHTA, CDR2 FQGNSA. Unmatched junction bases numbered 9, after V lost 2 bases and J lost 0 bases.

The chain employs TRBV24-1 and TRBJ2-6, with D possibly TRBD1 on 5 matching bases. Germline assignment: CDR1 KGHDR and CDR2 SFDVKD. V shed 5 bases and J shed 0 bases, with 19 bases lying between them. CDR3 length: 19 amino acids. CDR3 nucleotide sequence: TGTGCCACCAGTGGTCTTGGTGGACACGTTCCCTCTGGGGCCAACGTCCTGACTTTC. Amino acids: CATSGLGGHVPSGANVLTF.

The V and J genes are TRBV12-3 or TRBV12-4 and TRBJ2-2, with 7 bases lining up with TRBD2. The junction had 2 bases not matched to a gene; V was cut back by 1 base and J by 3 bases. The CDR3 has 15 residues. CDR3 sequence: CASSLGRGDTGELFF. The CDR3 DNA reads as TGTGCCAGCAGTTTAGGCCGGGGGGACACCGGGGAGCTGTTTTTT.

V is TRBV7-3 and J is TRBJ1-2; 7 bases match TRBD1. The junction had 15 bases not matched to a gene; V was cut back by 4 bases and J by 7 bases. The CDR3 has 16 residues. Germline-derived CDR1 and CDR2 are SGHTA and FQGTGA. The CDR3 sequence is CASSSLGTQGEGGYTF. For the CDR3, the DNA is TGTGCCAGCAGCTCCCTAGGAACCCAGGGGGAGGGTGGCTACACCTTC.

This clonotype has only a few counts. This chain connects TRBV12-3 or TRBV12-4 to TRBJ2-2; D gene uncertain. The CDR3 has 14 amino acids. Trimming removed 2 bases from V and 7 bases from J, with 11 bases in between. The chain's CDR3 is CASSLPGRSGELFF. The CDR3 DNA reads TGTGCCAGCAGTTTACCTGGTCGAAGCGGGGAGCTGTTTTTT.

This clonotype was seen a handful of times. The chain carries TRBV15 and TRBJ1-5; D may be TRBD1 (6 bases). V was shortened by 0 bases and J by 2 bases, with 14 bases between the two germline ends. The CDR3 has 17 residues. Germline assignment: CDR1 LNHNV and CDR2 YYDKDF (reference sequence). The CDR3 region has the DNA TGTGCCACCAGCAGAGACGGTGGACAGCGGGGCAATCAGCCCCAGCATTTT. Protein product: CATSRDGGQRGNQPQHF.

This clonotype was recorded at least ten times. V is TRBV4-1 and J is TRBJ2-5, with 9 bases matching TRBD1. Per germline, CDR1 MGHRA and CDR2 YSYEKL. CDR3 size: 15 residues. The V segment lost 5 bases and the J segment 3 bases; nucleotides outside the gene matches: 7. The CDR3 reads CASSEGQGRKETQYF. CDR3 sequence (DNA): TGCGCCAGCAGCGAAGGACAGGGGAGGAAAGAGACCCAGTACTTC.

There are a few counts of this clonotype. V and J are TRBV4-1 and TRBJ2-7; D gene unclear. This CDR3 spans 14 amino acids. Trimming stripped 1 base from V and 3 bases from J, with 10 bases between. CDR1 MGHRA and CDR2 YSYEKL come from the germline V gene. CDR3: CASSQVSGLYEQYF. Written as DNA, the CDR3 is TGCGCCAGCAGCCAAGTGTCGGGCCTCTACGAGCAGTACTTC.

This clonotype was observed a few times. The chain employs TRBV5-1 and TRBJ1-1; possibly TRBD1 for D (6 bases). In germline, CDR1 is SGHRS, CDR2 YFSETQ. This CDR3 comprises 15 residues. V dropped 4 bases and J dropped 0 bases, with 13 bases sitting between them. The CDR3 loop is CASSLAGALNTEAFF. The DNA of the CDR3 is TGCGCCAGCAGCCTGGCGGGGGCGTTGAACACTGAAGCTTTCTTT.

CDR3 bases: TGCGCCAGCTGCGCCCAAACCAAAAACATTCAGTACTTC. Amino acid sequence: CASCAQTKNIQYF. The gene calls are TRBV5-1 and TRBJ2-4, with unresolved D. V gave up 7 bases and J gave up 2 bases, with 10 bases separating them. Germline values: CDR1 SGHRS, CDR2 YFSETQ. The CDR3 consists of 13 residues.

The chain recombines TRBV12-3 or TRBV12-4 with TRBJ1-6; D is unresolved. There are 13 residues in the CDR3. The V and J ends lost 5 bases and 10 bases respectively, with 12 bases between them. CDR3 region: CASSILSESPLHF. The DNA for the CDR3 is TGTGCCAGCAGTATCCTCAGTGAGTCACCCCTCCACTTT.

The rearrangement joins TRBV7-3 to TRBJ2-1; D is unclear. The CDR3 sequence is 15 residues long. Germline CDR1 SGHTA, CDR2 FQGTGA. Trimming left V 0 bases short and J 2 bases short, with 8 bases between. CDR3 coding DNA: TGTGCCAGCAGCTTAACCGTCGGGCCCTACAATGAGCAGTTCTTC. Its translation: CASSLTVGPYNEQFF.

The chain is built from TRBV7-8 and TRBJ1-5, with 8 bases identical to TRBD1. The CDR3 is 17 amino acids. Trimming removed 5 bases from V and 7 bases from J; junction bases left unmatched: 16. Looked up from germline, CDR1 is SGHVS and CDR2 is FQNEAQ. CDR3 protein: CASSAPGQDIASQPQHF. The CDR3 DNA reads TGTGCCAGCAGCGCGCCGGGACAGGACATAGCAAGCCAGCCCCAGCATTTT.

This chain joins TRBV3-1 and TRBJ2-7; D is perhaps TRBD2 (6 bases). The CDR3 has 12 residues. The germline gives CDR1 LGHDT, CDR2 YNNKEL (reference sequence). V was clipped by 2 bases and J by 7 bases, with 9 bases between them. The CDR3 is CASSQTSLEQYF. CDR3 nucleotide sequence: TGTGCCAGCAGCCAAACTAGCCTTGAGCAGTACTTC.

In regard to this clonotype: The junction and the germline gene differ at one end; a read error may be behind it. This CDR3 reads CSVGGLGSLNEKRFF. For the CDR3, the DNA is TGCAGCGTTGGGGGTCTGGGGTCCCTTAATGAAAAACGGTTTTTT. V usage is TRBV29-1 and J usage is TRBJ1-4, with D unresolved. Germline assignment: CDR1 SQVTM and CDR2 ANQGSEA. The CDR3 has 15 amino acids.

This clonotype was detected only a few times. The chain uses TRBV6-5 and TRBJ1-1; a weak D match, TRBD1 (6 bases). The CDR3 totals 13 residues. CDR1 is MNHEY, CDR2 SVGAGI, per germline. The V end was cut by 7 bases, the J end by 6 bases, with 15 bases between. The DNA of the CDR3 is TGTGCCAGCAATCGAAACCAGGGGTCTGAAGCTTTCTTT. It is translated as CASNRNQGSEAFF.

The chain recombines TRBV12-3 or TRBV12-4 with TRBJ1-6; D may be TRBD1 (6 bases). This CDR3 spans 13 amino acids. V was shortened by 3 bases and J by 8 bases, with 8 bases between the two germline ends. CDR3 in amino acids: CASSFWTDSPLHF. CDR3 DNA: TGTGCCAGCAGTTTCTGGACAGATTCACCCCTCCACTTT.